This entry lists 2 T cell receptor beta chains sequenced from one sample in a study of Ad26.COV2.S vaccination and SARS-CoV-2 variants. Sequencing was performed with immunoSEQ multiplex PCR; in TCRdb, only in-frame clones are kept and a portion is missing. The table records under 400,000 clones, around 86% of them present only once. Treatment meaning: 15 to 20 received Ad26.COV2.S at low or high dose, single or two shots; roughly 5 received placebo; per-sample allocation not given. Sampling took place 63 days after the first vaccine or placebo injection. The sequencing here drew on peripheral blood, taken in a trial of Ad26.COV2.S vaccine versus placebo. Source of these receptors: a person between 18 and 60 years old who received the Ad26.COV2.S COVID-19 vaccine or a placebo.

This chain links TRBV5-1 with TRBJ2-7; 12 bases line up with TRBD1. The CDR3 is made up of 16 amino acids. V gave up 5 bases and J gave up 4 bases; unmatched junction bases: 10. The V gene's germline CDR1 is SGHRS and CDR2 YFSETQ. The CDR3 loop reads CASRLRDRGPTYEQYF. For the CDR3, the DNA is TGCGCCAGCAGACTCCGGGACAGGGGGCCGACGTACGAGCAGTACTTC.

This sequence joins TRBV7-2 and TRBJ1-5; D uncertain. Trimming pared 5 bases from V and 4 bases from J, leaving 9 bases between. The CDR3 is 13 residues long. CDR1 and CDR2 (germline): SGHTA, FQGNSA. CDR3: CASSPESNQPQHF. The DNA for the CDR3 is TGTGCCAGCAGCCCAGAGAGTAATCAGCCCCAGCATTTT. Full variable domain (remainder filled in from reference TRBV7-2 and TRBJ1-5): GAGVSQSPSNKVTEKGKDVELRCDPISGHTALYWYRQSLGQGLEFLIYFQGNSAPDKSGLPSDRFSAERTGGSVSTLTIQRTQQEDSAVYLCASSPESNQPQHFGDGTRLSIL.